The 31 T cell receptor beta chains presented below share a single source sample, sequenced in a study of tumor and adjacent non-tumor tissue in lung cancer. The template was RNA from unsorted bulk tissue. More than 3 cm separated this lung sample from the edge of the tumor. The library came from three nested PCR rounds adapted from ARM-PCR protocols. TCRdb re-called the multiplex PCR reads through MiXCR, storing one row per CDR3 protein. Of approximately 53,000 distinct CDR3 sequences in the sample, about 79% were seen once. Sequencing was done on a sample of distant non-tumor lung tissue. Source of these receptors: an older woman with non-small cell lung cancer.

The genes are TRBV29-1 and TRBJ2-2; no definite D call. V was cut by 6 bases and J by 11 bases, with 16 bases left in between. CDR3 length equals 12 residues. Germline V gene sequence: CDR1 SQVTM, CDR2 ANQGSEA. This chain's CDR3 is CSVVVGGGELFF. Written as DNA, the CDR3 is TGCAGCGTAGTAGTGGGTGGCGGAGAGCTGTTTTTT.

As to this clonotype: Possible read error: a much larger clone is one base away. The CDR3 bases are TGTGCCAGCAGCTTGGTGCTCGGGACCTTAGATGAAAAACTGTTTTTT. This translates into CASSLVLGTLDEKLFF. The rearrangement uses TRBV5-5 and TRBJ1-4; D might be TRBD1 (5 bases). The V end was cut by 0 bases, the J end by 6 bases, with 15 bases between. The CDR3 length is 16 residues. In germline, CDR1 is SGHKS, CDR2 YYEKEE (reference sequence).

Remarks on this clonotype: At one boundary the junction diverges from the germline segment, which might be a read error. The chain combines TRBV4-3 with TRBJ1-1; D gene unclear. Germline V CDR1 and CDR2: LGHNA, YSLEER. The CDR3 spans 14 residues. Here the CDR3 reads CGSSQGGRDTEAFF. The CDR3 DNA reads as TGCGGCAGCAGCCAAGGTGGAAGAGACACTGAAGCTTTCTTT.

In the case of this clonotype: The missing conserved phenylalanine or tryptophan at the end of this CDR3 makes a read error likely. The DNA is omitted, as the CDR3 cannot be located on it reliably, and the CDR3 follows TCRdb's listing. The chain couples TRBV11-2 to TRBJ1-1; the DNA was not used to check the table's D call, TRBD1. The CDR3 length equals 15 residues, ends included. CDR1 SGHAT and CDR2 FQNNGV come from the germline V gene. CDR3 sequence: CVSGLDPGAYSEALS.

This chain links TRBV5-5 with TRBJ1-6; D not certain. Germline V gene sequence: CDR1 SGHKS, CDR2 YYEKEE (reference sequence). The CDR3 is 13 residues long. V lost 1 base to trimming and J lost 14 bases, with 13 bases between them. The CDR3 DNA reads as TGTGCCAGCAGCTTGTTATGGGATCCATCCCTCCACTTT. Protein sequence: CASSLLWDPSLHF.

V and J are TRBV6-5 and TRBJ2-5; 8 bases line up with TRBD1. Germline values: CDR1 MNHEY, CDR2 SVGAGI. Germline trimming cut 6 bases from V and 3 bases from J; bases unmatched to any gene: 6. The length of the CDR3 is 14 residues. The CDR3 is CASRSRGRKETQYF. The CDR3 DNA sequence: TGTGCCAGCAGAAGCAGGGGGCGCAAAGAGACCCAGTACTTC.

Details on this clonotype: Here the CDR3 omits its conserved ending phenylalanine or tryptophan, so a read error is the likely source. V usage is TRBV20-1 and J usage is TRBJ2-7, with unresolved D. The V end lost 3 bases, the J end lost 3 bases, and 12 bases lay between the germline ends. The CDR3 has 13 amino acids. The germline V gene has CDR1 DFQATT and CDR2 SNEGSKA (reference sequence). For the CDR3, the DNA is TGCAGTGCTAGCATGCAAGGCGGCTACGAGCAGTACATC. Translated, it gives CSASMQGGYEQYI.

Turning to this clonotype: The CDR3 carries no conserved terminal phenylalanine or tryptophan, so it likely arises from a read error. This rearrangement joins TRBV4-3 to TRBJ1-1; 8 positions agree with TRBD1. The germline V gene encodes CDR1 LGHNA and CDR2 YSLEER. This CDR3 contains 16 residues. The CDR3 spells CAGSPRRTGYGIEAFL. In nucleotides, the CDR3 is TGCGCCGGCAGCCCACGAAGGACAGGGTATGGTATTGAAGCTTTCCTT.

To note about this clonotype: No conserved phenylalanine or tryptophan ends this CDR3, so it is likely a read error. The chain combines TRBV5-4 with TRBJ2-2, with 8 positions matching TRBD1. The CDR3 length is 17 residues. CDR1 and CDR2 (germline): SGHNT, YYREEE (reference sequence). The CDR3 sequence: CACSLGAGQGYAGELFI. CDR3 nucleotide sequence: TGTGCCTGCAGTTTGGGAGCTGGACAGGGATACGCCGGGGAGCTGTTTATT.

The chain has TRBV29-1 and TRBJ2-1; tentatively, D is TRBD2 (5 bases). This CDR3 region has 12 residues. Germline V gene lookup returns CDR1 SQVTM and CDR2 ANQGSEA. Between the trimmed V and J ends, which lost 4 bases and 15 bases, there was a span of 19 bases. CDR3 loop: CSVGRSYIERFF. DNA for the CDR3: TGCAGCGTTGGGAGGAGTTACATTGAGAGGTTCTTC.

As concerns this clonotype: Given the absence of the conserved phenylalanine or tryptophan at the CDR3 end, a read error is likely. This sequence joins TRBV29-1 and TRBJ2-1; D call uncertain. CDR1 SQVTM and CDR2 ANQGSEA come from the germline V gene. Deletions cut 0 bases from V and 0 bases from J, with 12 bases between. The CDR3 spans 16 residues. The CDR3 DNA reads TGCAGCGTTGAAGACAGGAAAGCACTCTCCTACAATGAGCAGTTCCTC. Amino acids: CSVEDRKALSYNEQFL.

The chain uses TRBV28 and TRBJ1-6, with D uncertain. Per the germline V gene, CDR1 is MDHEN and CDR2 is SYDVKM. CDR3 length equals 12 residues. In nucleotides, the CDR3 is TGTGCAGGCAGTCCCCCGCGAGGGTCCCTCCACTTT. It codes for CAGSPPRGSLHF.

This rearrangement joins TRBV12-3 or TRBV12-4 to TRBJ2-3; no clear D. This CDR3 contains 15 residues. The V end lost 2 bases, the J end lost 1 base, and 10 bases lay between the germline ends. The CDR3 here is CASSLSAARTDTQYF. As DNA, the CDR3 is TGTGCCAGCAGTTTATCGGCTGCGCGCACAGATACGCAGTATTTT.

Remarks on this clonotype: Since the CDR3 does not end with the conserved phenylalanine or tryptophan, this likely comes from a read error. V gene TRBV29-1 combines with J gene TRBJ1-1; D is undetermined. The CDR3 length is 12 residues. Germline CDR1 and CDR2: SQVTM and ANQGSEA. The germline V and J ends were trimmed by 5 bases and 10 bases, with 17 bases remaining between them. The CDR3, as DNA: TGCAGCGTTAACACTGTGGGAATTGGAGCTTTCCTT. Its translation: CSVNTVGIGAFL.

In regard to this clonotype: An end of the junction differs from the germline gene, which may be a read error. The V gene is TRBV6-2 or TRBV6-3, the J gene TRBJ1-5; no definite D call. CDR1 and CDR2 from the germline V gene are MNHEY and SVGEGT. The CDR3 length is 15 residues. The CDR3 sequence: CASSSIWKTYQPQHF. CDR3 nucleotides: TGTGCCAGCAGTTCCATTTGGAAAACCTATCAGCCTCAGCATTTT.

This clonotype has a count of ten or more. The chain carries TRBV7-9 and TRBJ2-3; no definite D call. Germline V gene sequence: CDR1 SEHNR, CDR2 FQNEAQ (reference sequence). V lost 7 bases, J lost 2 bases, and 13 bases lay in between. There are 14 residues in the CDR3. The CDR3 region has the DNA TGTGCCAGCATCCCCTTCGTACCCACAGATACGCAGTATTTT. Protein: CASIPFVPTDTQYF.

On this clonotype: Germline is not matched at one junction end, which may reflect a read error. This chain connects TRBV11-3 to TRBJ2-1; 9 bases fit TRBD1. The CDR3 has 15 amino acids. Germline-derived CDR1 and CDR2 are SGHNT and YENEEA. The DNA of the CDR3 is TGTGCCAGCAGCTTAGGGACAGGGGCCGACAAAGAGCACTTCTTT. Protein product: CASSLGTGADKEHFF.

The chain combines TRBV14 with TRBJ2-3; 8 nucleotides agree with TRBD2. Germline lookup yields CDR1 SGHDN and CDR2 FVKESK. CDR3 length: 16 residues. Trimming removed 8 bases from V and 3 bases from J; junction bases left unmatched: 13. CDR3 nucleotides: TGTGCCAGCCAGACGGGAAGCGGGACTAGTACAGATACGCAGTATTTT. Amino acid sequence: CASQTGSGTSTDTQYF.

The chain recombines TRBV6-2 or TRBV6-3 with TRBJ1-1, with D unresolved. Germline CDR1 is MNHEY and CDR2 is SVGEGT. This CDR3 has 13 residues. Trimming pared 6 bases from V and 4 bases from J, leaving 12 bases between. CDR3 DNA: TGTGCCAGCAGCCACTATGTGGGCACTGAAGCTTTCTTT. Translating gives CASSHYVGTEAFF.

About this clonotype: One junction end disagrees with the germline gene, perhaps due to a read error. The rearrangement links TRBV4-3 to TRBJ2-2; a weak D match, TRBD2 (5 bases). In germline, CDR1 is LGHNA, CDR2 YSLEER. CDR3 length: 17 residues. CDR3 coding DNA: TGCGCCAGCAGCCAAGACCACGGCGGGTTTAACACCGGGGTGCTGTTTTTT. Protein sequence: CASSQDHGGFNTGVLFF.

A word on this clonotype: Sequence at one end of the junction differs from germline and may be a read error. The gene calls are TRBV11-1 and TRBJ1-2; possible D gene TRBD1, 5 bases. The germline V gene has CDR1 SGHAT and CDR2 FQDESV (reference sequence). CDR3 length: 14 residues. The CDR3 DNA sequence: TGTGCCAGCAACTCACAGGACCCGCTCTATGACTACACCTTC. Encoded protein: CASNSQDPLYDYTF.

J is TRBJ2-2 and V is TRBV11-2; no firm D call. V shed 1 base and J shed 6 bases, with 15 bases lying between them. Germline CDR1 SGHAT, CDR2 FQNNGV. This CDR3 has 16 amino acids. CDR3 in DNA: TGTGCCAGCAGCTTAGTATTGGTGGCGCGCTCCGGGGAGCTGTTTTTT. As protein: CASSLVLVARSGELFF.

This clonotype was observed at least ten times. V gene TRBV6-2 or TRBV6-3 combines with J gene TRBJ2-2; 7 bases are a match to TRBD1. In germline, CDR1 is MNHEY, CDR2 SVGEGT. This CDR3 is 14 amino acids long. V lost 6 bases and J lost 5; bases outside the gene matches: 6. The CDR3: CASRGSGGTGELFF. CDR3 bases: TGTGCCAGCAGGGGGTCAGGGGGTACCGGGGAGCTGTTTTTT.

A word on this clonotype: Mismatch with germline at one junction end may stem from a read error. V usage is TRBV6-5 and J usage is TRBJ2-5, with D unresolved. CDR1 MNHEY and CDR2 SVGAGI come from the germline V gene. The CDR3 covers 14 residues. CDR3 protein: CASTAQAEEETQYF. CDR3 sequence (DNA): TGTGCCAGCACTGCCCAGGCAGAGGAAGAAACCCAGTACTTC.

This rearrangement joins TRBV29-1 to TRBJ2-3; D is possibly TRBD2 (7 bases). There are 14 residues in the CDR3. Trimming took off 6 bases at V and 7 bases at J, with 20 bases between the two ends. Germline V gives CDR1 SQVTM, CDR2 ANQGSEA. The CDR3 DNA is TGCAGCGTGACTAGGGGGGGGCCTGGAAATACGCAGTATTTT. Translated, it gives CSVTRGGPGNTQYF.

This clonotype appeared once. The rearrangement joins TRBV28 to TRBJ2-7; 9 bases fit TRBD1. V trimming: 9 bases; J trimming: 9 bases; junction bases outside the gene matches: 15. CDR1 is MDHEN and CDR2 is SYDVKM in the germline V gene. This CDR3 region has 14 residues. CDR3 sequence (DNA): TGTGCCAGTAGTCCTAGACAGGGGGGCTCTGGGCAGTACTTC. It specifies CASSPRQGGSGQYF.

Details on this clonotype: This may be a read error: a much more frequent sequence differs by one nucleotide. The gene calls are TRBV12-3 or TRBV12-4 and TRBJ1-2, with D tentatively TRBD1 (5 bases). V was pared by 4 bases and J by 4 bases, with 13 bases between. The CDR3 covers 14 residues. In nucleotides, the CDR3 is TGTGCCAGCAGTTCCCCGGGGGACGCCTATGGCTACACCTTC. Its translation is CASSSPGDAYGYTF.

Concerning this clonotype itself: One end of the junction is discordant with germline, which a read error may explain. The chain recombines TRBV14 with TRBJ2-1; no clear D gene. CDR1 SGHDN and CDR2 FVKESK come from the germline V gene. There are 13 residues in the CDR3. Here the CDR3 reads CPSSQGLLGEQFF. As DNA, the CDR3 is TGTCCCAGCAGCCAAGGTCTACTTGGTGAGCAGTTCTTC.

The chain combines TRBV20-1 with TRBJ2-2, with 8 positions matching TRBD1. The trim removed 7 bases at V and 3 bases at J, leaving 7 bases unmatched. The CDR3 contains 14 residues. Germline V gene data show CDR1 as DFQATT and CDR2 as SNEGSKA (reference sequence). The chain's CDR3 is CSVSGTGDTGELFF. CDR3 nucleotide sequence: TGCAGTGTTAGTGGGACAGGAGACACCGGGGAGCTGTTTTTT.

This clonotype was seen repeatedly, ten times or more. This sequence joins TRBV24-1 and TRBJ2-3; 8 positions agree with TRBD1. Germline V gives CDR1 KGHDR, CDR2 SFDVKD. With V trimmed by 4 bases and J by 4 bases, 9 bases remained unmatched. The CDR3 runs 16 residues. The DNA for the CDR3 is TGTGCCACCAGTGACCCAGGACAGGGCCGGGCAGATACGCAGTATTTT. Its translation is CATSDPGQGRADTQYF.

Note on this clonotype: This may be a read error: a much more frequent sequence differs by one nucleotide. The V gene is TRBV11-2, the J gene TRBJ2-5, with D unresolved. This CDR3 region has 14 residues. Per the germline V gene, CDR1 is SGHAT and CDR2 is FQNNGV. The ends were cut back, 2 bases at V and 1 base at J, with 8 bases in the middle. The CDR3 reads CASSLLAIQETQYF. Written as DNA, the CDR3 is TGTGCCAGCAGCTTATTGGCCATCCAAGAGACCCAGTACTTC.